One and the same sample provided the 5 T cell receptor beta chains below, sequenced in a study of cytomegalovirus exposure and HLA in healthy donors. In the PCR, 60 Vbeta and 13 Jbeta primers were used. Here immunoSEQ multiplex PCR was the method, and the copy in TCRdb shows in-frame clones only, minus some. The sample yields about 90,000 clones, around 89% seen once. Sequenced sample: PBMCs. The source of these receptors is a young man in good health and CMV-seronegative.

The rearrangement links TRBV7-2 to TRBJ1-1, with TRBD1 matching 8 bases. The CDR3 has 16 amino acids. Germline V gene data show CDR1 as SGHTA and CDR2 as FQGNSA. V dropped 5 bases and J dropped 0; count of bases not matched to a gene: 8. CDR3 nucleotide sequence: TGTGCCAGCAGCGACAGGGGACGCGTTATGAACACTGAAGCTTTCTTT. Translated, it gives CASSDRGRVMNTEAFF.

This clone turned up a few times. The chain is built from TRBV6-1 and TRBJ2-1; 8 bases line up with TRBD1. Germline V gene lookup returns CDR1 MNHNS and CDR2 SASEGT. This CDR3 has 14 residues. V dropped 8 bases and J dropped 6; count of bases not matched to a gene: 9. The CDR3 DNA is TGTGCCAGCCTGGGACAGGCGACTTTCAATGAGCAGTTCTTC. Translating it yields CASLGQATFNEQFF.

The chain combines TRBV18 with TRBJ2-7; perhaps TRBD1 as D (6 bases). The CDR3 spans 14 residues. Trimming left V 2 bases short and J 9 bases short, with 17 bases between. Per the germline V gene, CDR1 is KGHSH and CDR2 is LQKENI. The CDR3 DNA follows: TGTGCCAGCTCACCAGGGGACACTGCGTTCGGGCAGTACTTC. It codes for CASSPGDTAFGQYF.

The chain combines TRBV4-2 with TRBJ2-4; a possible D gene is TRBD2 (6 bases). The CDR3 sequence is 15 residues long. V lost 1 base and J 3 bases, leaving 10 bases between the germline ends. Germline lookup yields CDR1 LGHNA and CDR2 YNFKEQ. The CDR3 spells CASSQVGTGKNIQYF. DNA of the CDR3: TGTGCCAGCAGCCAAGTAGGGACTGGCAAAAACATTCAGTACTTC.

A remark on this clone: The sample contains more than one DNA sequence encoding this CDR3. This rearrangement joins TRBV5-5 to TRBJ2-3; no clear D. Germline CDR1 and CDR2: SGHKS and YYEKEE (reference sequence). This CDR3 has 14 residues. Trimming removed 2 bases at V and 0 bases at J, with 7 bases between. The CDR3 coding sequence is TGTGCCAGCAGCTTTAGCTCCAGCACAGATACGCAGTATTTT. It is translated as CASSFSSSTDTQYF.